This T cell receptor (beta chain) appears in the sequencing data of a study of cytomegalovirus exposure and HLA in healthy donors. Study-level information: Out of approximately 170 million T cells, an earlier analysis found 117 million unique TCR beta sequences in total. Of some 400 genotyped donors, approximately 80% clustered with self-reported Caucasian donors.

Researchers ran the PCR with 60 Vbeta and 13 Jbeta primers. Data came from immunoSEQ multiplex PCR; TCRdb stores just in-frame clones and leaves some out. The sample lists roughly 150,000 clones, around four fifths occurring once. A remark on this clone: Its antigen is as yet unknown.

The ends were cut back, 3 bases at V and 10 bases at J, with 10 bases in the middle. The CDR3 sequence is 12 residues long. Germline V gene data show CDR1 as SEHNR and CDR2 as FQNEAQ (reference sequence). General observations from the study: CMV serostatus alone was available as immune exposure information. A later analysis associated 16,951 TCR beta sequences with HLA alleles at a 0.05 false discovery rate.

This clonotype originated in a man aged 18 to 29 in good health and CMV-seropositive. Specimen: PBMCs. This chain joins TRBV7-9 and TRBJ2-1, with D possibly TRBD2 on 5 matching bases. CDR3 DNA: TGTGCCAGCAGCTTCGTTAGCGAAGAGCAGTTCTTC. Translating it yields CASSFVSEEQFF.